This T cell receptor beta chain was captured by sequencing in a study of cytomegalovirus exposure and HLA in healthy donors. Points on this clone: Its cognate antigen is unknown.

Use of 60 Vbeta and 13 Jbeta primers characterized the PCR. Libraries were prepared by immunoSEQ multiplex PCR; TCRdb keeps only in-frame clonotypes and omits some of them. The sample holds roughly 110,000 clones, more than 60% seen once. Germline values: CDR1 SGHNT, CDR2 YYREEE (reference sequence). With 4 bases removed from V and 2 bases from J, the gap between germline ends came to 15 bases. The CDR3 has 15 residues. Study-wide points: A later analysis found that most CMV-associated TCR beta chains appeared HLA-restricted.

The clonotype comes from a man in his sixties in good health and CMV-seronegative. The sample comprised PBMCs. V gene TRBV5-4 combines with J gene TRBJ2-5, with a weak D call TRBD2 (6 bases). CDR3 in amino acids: CASSPGGDTQETQYF. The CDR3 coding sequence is TGTGCCAGCAGCCCCGGGGGAGACACACAAGAGACCCAGTACTTC.